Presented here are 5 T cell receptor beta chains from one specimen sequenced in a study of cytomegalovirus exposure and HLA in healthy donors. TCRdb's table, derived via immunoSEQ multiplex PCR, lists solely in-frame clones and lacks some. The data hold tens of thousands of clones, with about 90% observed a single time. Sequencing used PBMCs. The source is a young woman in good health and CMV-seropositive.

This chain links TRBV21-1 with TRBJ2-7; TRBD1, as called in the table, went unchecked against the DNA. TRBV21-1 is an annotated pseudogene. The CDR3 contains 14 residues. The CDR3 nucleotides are TGTGCCAGCAGCATTAGACAGGGGGCTTACGAGCAGTACTTC. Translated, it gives CASSIRQGAYEQYF.

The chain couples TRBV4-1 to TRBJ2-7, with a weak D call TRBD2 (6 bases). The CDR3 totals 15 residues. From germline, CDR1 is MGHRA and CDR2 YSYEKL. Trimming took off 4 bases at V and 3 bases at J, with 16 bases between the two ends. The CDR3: CASSPLRVGSYEQYF. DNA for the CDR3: TGCGCCAGCAGCCCCCTCCGCGTCGGGAGCTACGAGCAGTACTTC.

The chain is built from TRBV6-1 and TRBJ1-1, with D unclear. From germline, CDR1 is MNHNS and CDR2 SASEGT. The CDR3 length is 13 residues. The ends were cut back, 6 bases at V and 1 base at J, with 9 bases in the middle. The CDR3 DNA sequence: TGTGCCAGCAGACTTCAGGAGAACACTGAAGCTTTCTTT. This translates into CASRLQENTEAFF.

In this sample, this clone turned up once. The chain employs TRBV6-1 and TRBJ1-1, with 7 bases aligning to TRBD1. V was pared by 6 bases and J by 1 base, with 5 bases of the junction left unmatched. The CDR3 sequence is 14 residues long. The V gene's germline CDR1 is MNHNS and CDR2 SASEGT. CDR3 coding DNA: TGTGCCAGCAGAGCAGGGGGGACGAACACTGAAGCTTTCTTT. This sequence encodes CASRAGGTNTEAFF.

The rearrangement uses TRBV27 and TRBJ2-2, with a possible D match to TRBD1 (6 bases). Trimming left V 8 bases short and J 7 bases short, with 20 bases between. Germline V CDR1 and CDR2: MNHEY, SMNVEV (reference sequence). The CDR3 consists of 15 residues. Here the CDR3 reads CASLRGDNLGGELFF. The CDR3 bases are TGTGCCAGCTTACGAGGGGACAATTTGGGCGGGGAGCTGTTTTTT.